This T cell receptor (beta chain) was found in a study of blood T cell repertoires in COVID-19. Some clones are missing from TCRdb's copy, which holds only in-frame ones; the method was immunoSEQ multiplex PCR. Altogether roughly 70,000 clones are present, over 75% being singletons, with the ten largest covering around 9.6%. What was sequenced was peripheral blood. This receptor was taken from a human donor in a cohort sampled during active COVID-19.

The CDR3 DNA sequence: TGCGCCAGCAGCTTGGGACAGGGCGCCAATCAGCCCCAGCATTTT. Its protein is CASSLGQGANQPQHF. V gene TRBV5-1 combines with J gene TRBJ1-5; 7 nucleotides match TRBD1. The CDR3 has 15 residues. The V segment lost 0 bases and the J segment 3 bases; nucleotides outside the gene matches: 3. CDR1 and CDR2 from the germline V gene are SGHRS and YFSETQ.